These 8 T cell receptor beta chains originate from one sample sequenced in a study of blood T cell repertoires in COVID-19. The data were produced by immunoSEQ multiplex PCR, yet TCRdb's version contains in-frame clones alone and is incomplete. The sample contains 200,000 to 300,000 clones, 80% to 90% of which appear only once. Sequenced sample: peripheral blood. These receptors originate from a man aged 60-69 years with acute or convalescent COVID-19.

This chain links TRBV9 with TRBJ1-1; D call uncertain. Looked up from germline, CDR1 is SGDLS and CDR2 is YYNGEE. Trimming took off 4 bases at V and 0 bases at J, with 19 bases between the two ends. The CDR3 has 17 amino acids. The CDR3 region has the DNA TGTGCCAGCAGCCCCCGTGGTTGGGAGGGAATGAACACTGAAGCTTTCTTT. Its translation is CASSPRGWEGMNTEAFF.

This clone was seen ten or more times. The V gene is TRBV25-1, the J gene TRBJ2-1, with TRBD2 matching over 8 bases. Trimming took 1 base from V and 6 from J; bases not matched to a gene: 14. The CDR3 extends over 18 amino acids. The germline CDR1 and CDR2 sequences are MGHDK and SYGVNS. CDR3 nucleotide sequence: TGTGCCAGCAGTGAATTGGGGTGGCGGGAGGTCCGGGGCAATGAGCAGTTCTTC. This codes for CASSELGWREVRGNEQFF.

V is TRBV6-1 and J is TRBJ1-2; tentatively, D is TRBD1 (6 bases). This CDR3 region has 13 residues. V lost 1 base and J 8 bases, leaving 11 bases between the germline ends. Germline values: CDR1 MNHNS, CDR2 SASEGT. Written as DNA, the CDR3 is TGTGCCAGCAGTGAAGGGGGGCGTGACGGCTACACCTTC. It yields the protein CASSEGGRDGYTF.

This sequence joins TRBV2 and TRBJ1-1, with 8 bases that match TRBD1. In germline, CDR1 is SNHLY, CDR2 FYNNEI. The V segment lost 3 bases and the J segment 0 bases; nucleotides outside the gene matches: 6. The CDR3 extends over 16 amino acids. Written as DNA, the CDR3 is TGTGCCAGCAGTGATGGACAGGGCAGAATGAACACTGAAGCTTTCTTT. This sequence encodes CASSDGQGRMNTEAFF. Using reference TRBV2 and TRBJ1-1 for the parts outside the CDR3, the full variable domain is EPEVTQTPSHQVTQMGQEVILRCVPISNHLYFYWYRQILGQKVEFLVSFYNNEISEKSEIFDDQFSVERPDGSNFTLKIRSTKLEDSAMYFCASSDGQGRMNTEAFFGQGTRLTVV.

This clone was counted once. The rearrangement joins TRBV18 to TRBJ2-2; 7 bases align to TRBD2. Per germline, CDR1 KGHSH and CDR2 LQKENI. J was trimmed by 4 bases and V by 0 bases; bases with no gene match: 8. CDR3 size: 17 residues. CDR3 loop: CASSPPGLERGTGELFF. The DNA of the CDR3 is TGTGCCAGCTCACCACCGGGTCTCGAGCGGGGCACCGGGGAGCTGTTTTTT.

This clone came up a few times. The chain carries TRBV27 and TRBJ2-7; 8 nucleotides line up with TRBD1. The trim removed 7 bases at V and 4 bases at J, leaving 9 bases unmatched. Looked up from germline, CDR1 is MNHEY and CDR2 is SMNVEV (reference sequence). The CDR3 runs to 14 residues. The CDR3 coding sequence is TGTGCCAGCAATTCCCAGGGGGCCATGTACGAGCAGTACTTC. As protein: CASNSQGAMYEQYF.

The gene calls are TRBV12-5 and TRBJ1-3; D uncertain. The CDR3 runs to 14 residues. Germline V gene lookup returns CDR1 LGHNT and CDR2 FRNRAP. The V end lost 7 bases, the J end lost 0 bases, and 10 bases lay between the germline ends. The CDR3 region is CASAPYRSGNTIYF. DNA for the CDR3: TGTGCTAGTGCTCCCTACCGCTCTGGAAACACCATATATTTT.

The chain is built from TRBV7-3 and TRBJ2-1; TRBD2 matches 13 bases. There are 14 residues in the CDR3. Germline V gene data show CDR1 as SGHTA and CDR2 as FQGTGA. V trimming: 5 bases; J trimming: 6 bases; junction bases outside the gene matches: 1. The CDR3, as DNA: TGTGCCAGCAGCCGGACTAGCGGGAGCAATGAGCAGTTCTTC. As protein: CASSRTSGSNEQFF.